The T cell receptor beta chain described here comes from a study of cytomegalovirus exposure and HLA in healthy donors. Findings of the study overall: Most sequenced TCRs were rare (though some public TCRs occurred in many donors). The study designated some 180 TCR beta chains cytomegalovirus-associated.

As to this clone: Its antigen is currently unknown.

The CDR3 spans 15 residues. Trimming removed 4 bases from V and 0 bases from J, with 15 bases in between. Germline CDR1 SQVTM, CDR2 ANQGSEA. The method was immunoSEQ multiplex PCR; TCRdb's version includes in-frame clones alone and lacks a portion of them. The table shows some 290,000 clones, with roughly 86% occurring only once. The J gene is TRBJ1-2, the V gene TRBV29-1; no firm D call. The TCR comes from a man aged 30 to 45 in good health and CMV-seronegative. Sequencing used PBMCs. The CDR3 DNA is TGCAGCGTTGTGGGGAGAGTTGAATCTAACTATGGCTACACCTTC. Its translation is CSVVGRVESNYGYTF.